The T cell receptor beta chain described here comes from a study of cytomegalovirus exposure and HLA in healthy donors. The PCR contained 60 Vbeta and 13 Jbeta primers. Some clones are missing from TCRdb's copy, which holds only in-frame ones; the method was immunoSEQ multiplex PCR. The sample records about 83,000 clones, roughly 76% being singletons. V shed 5 bases, J shed 4 bases, and the junction held 7 bases outside the gene matches. This CDR3 region has 15 residues. The germline V gene has CDR1 SGHVS and CDR2 FQNEAQ. The origin of this receptor is a woman in her twenties or thirties in good health and CMV-seronegative. The sequenced sample was PBMCs. J is TRBJ2-1 and V is TRBV7-8; 8 positions agree with TRBD2. CDR3 coding DNA: TGTGCCAGCAGCCCGGCCCTAGCGGGTTACAATGAGCAGTTCTTC. It is translated as CASSPALAGYNEQFF. Based on the CDR3 plus reference TRBV7-8 and TRBJ2-1, the full variable domain is GAGVSQSPRYKVAKRGQDVALRCDPISGHVSLFWYQQALGQGPEFLTYFQNEAQLDKSGLPSDRFFAERPEGSVSTLKIQRTQQEDSAVYLCASSPALAGYNEQFFGPGTRLTVL.